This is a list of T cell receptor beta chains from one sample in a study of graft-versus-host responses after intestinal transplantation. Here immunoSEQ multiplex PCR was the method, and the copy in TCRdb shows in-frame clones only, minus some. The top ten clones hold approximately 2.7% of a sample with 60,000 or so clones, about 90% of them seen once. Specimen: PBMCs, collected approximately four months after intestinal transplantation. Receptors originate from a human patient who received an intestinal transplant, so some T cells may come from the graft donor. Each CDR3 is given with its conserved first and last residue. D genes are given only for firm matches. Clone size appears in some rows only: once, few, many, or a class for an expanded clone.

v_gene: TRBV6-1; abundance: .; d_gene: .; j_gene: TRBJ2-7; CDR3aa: CASIQASAYEQYF; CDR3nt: TGTGCCAGCATCCAAGCAAGCGCCTACGAGCAGTACTTC
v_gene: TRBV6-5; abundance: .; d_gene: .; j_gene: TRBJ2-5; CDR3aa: CASSYREAQETQYF; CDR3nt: TGTGCCAGCAGTTACCGGGAAGCCCAAGAGACCCAGTACTTC
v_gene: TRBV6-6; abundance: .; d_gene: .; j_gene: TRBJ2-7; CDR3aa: CASSYHQSDEQYF; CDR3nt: TGTGCCAGCAGTTACCACCAGTCCGACGAGCAGTACTTC
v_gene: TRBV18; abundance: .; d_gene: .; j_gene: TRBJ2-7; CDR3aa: CASSPGGAVYEQYF; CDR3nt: TGTGCCAGCTCACCAGGGGGGGCTGTCTACGAGCAGTACTTC
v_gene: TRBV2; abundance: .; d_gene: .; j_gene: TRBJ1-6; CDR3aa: CASSEGGQYNSPLHF; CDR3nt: TGTGCCAGCAGTGAAGGGGGGCAGTATAATTCACCCCTCCACTTT
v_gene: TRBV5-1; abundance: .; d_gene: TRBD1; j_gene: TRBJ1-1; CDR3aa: CASSWAAGGNTEAFF; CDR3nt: TGCGCCAGCAGCTGGGCCGCAGGGGGAAACACTGAAGCTTTCTTT
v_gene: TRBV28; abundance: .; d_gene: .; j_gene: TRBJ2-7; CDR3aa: CASSLWVREIPYEQYF; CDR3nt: TGTGCCAGCAGTTTATGGGTCCGGGAGATCCCCTACGAGCAGTACTTC
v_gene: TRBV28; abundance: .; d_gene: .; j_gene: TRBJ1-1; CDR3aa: CASSLQNTEAFF; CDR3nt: TGTGCCAGCAGTTTACAGAACACTGAAGCTTTCTTT
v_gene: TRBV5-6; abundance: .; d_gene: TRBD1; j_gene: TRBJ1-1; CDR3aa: CASKRDRVAEAFF; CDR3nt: TGTGCCAGCAAGCGGGACAGGGTAGCTGAAGCTTTCTTT
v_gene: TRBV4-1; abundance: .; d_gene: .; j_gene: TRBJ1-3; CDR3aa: CASSQVVVRRGNTIYF; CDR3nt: TGCGCCAGCAGCCAAGTCGTCGTGCGGAGGGGAAACACCATATATTTT
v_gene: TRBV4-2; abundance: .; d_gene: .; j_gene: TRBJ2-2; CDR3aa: CASSQRVGVGGELFF; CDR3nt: TGTGCCAGCAGCCAAAGAGTGGGAGTAGGCGGGGAGCTGTTTTTT
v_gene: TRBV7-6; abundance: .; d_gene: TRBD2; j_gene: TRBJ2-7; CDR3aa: CASSPGLAGVYEQYF; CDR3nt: TGTGCCAGCAGCCCCGGACTAGCGGGAGTTTATGAGCAGTACTTC
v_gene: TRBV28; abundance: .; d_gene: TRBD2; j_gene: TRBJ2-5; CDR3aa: CASSLYLAGGGETQYF; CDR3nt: TGTGCCAGCAGTTTATACCTAGCGGGAGGGGGGGAGACCCAGTACTTC
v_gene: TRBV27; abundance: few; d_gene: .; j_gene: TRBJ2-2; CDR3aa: CASSLPEGWDTGELFF; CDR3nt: TGTGCCAGCAGTTTACCCGAGGGGTGGGACACCGGGGAGCTGTTTTTT
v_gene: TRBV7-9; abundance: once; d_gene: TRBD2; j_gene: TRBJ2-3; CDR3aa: CASSSPGWRGEEDTQYF; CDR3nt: TGTGCCAGCAGCTCCCCGGGATGGCGGGGGGAGGAAGATACGCAGTATTTT
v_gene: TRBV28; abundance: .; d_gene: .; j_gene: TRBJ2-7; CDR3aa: CASSFAGFGEQYF; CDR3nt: TGTGCCAGCAGTTTTGCTGGGTTCGGTGAGCAGTACTTC
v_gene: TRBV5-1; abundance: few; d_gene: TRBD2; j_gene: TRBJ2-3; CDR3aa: CASSLTPSGNADTQYF; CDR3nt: TGCGCCAGCAGCTTGACGCCGAGCGGGAATGCAGATACGCAGTATTTT
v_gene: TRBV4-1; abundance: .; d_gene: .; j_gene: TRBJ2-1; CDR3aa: CASSQGGRGGPNEQFF; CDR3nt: TGCGCCAGCAGCCAAGGAGGGCGGGGCGGCCCAAATGAGCAGTTCTTC
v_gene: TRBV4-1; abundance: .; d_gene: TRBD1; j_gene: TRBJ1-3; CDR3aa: CASSRDRGPGNTIYF; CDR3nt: TGCGCCAGCAGCCGGGACAGGGGACCTGGAAACACCATATATTTT
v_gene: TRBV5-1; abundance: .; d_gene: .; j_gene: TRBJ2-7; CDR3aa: CASSQQVGASYEQYF; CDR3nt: TGCGCCAGCAGCCAACAGGTTGGGGCCTCCTACGAGCAGTACTTC
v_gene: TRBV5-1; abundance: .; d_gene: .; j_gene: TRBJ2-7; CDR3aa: CASISSNYEQYF; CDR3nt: TGCGCCAGCATCTCTTCAAACTACGAGCAGTACTTC
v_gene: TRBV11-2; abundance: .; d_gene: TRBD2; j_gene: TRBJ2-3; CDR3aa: CASSFSAGTDTQYF; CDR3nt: TGTGCCAGCAGCTTTTCAGCGGGGACAGATACGCAGTATTTT
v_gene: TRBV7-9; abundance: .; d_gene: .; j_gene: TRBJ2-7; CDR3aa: CASSLGPHLSYEQYF; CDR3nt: TGTGCCAGCAGCTTAGGACCACACCTCTCCTACGAGCAGTACTTC
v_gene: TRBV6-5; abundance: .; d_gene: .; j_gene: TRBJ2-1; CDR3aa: CASSPKKRLYNEQFF; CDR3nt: TGTGCCAGCAGTCCGAAGAAGCGGCTTTACAATGAGCAGTTCTTC
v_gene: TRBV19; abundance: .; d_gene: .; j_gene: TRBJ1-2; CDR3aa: CASTWPGAAGYTF; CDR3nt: TGTGCCAGTACCTGGCCAGGGGCGGCCGGCTACACCTTC
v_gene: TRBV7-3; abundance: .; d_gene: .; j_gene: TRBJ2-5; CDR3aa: CASSSGLQETQYF; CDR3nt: TGTGCCAGCAGCTCAGGATTACAAGAGACCCAGTACTTC
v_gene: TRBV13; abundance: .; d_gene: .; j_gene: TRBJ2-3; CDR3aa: CASSLWGAPMFADTQYF; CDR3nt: TGTGCCAGCAGCCTCTGGGGAGCGCCGATGTTCGCAGATACGCAGTATTTT
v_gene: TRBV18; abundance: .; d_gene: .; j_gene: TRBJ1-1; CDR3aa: CASSPPSFMNTEAFF; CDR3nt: TGTGCCAGCTCACCACCGTCCTTCATGAACACTGAAGCTTTCTTT
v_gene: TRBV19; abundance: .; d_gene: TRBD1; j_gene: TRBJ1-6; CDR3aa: CASNRGQESSYNSPLHF; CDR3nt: TGTGCCAGTAACCGGGGACAGGAAAGCTCCTATAATTCACCCCTCCACTTT
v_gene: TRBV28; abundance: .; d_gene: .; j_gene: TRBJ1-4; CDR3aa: CASSSDWINEKLFF; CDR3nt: TGTGCCAGCAGCTCGGACTGGATAAATGAAAAACTGTTTTTT
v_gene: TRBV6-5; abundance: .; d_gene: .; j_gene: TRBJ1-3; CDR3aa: CASSYSGADAGNTIYF; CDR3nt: TGTGCCAGCAGTTACTCTGGGGCCGACGCTGGAAACACCATATATTTT
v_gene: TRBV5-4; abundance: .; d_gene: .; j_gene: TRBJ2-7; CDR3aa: CASSLDRDTTRKRVLYEQYF; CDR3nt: TGTGCCAGCAGCTTGGACAGAGACACCACCAGAAAGAGAGTCCTCTACGAGCAGTACTTC
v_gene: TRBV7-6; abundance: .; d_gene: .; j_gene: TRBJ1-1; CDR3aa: CASSLGQFNTEAFF; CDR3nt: TGTGCCAGCAGCTTAGGGCAGTTCAACACTGAAGCTTTCTTT
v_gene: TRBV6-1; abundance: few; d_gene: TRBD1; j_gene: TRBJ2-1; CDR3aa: CASSEGLRAGGGNEQFF; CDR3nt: TGTGCCAGCAGTGAAGGGCTTAGGGCAGGGGGCGGAAATGAGCAGTTCTTC
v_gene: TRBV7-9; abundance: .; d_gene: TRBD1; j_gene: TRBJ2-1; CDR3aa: CASSFGNTGGDEQFF; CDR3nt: TGTGCCAGCAGCTTCGGTAATACAGGGGGCGATGAGCAGTTCTTC
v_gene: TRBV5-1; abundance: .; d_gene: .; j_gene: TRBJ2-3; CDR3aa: CASSAGPGTDTQYF; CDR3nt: TGCGCCAGCAGTGCCGGACCAGGCACAGATACGCAGTATTTT
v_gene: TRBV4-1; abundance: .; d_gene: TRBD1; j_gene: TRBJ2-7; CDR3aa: CASSQRQGIASYEQYF; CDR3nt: TGCGCCAGCAGCCAACGACAGGGAATTGCCTCCTACGAGCAGTACTTC
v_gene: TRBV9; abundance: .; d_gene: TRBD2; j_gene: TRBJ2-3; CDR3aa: CASNPSGIGTDTQYF; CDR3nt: TGTGCCAGCAACCCTAGCGGGATTGGCACAGATACGCAGTATTTT
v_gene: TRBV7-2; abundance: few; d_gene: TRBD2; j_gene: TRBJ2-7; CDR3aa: CASSHSGSSHEQYF; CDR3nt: TGTGCCAGCAGCCATAGCGGGAGCTCCCACGAGCAGTACTTC